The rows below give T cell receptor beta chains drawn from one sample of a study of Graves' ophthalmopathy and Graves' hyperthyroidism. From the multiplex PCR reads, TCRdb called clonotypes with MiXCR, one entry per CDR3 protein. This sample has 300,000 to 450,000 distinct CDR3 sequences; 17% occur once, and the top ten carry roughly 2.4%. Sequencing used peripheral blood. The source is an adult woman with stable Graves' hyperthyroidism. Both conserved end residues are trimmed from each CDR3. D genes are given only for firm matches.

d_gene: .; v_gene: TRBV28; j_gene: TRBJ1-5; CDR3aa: ASSYGNSNQPQH
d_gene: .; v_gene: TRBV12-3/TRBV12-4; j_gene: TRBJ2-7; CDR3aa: ASTDGSSYEQY
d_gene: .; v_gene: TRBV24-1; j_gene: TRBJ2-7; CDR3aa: ATSDSTRGAYDQY
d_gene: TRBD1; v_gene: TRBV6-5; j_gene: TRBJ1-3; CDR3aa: ASSYGQGGSGNTIY
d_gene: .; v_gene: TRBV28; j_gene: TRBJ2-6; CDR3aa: ASSLFGAGANVLT
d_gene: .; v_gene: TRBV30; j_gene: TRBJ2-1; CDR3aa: AWSVDDNEQF
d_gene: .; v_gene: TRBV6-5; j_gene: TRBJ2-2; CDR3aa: ASTFGLGGTGELF
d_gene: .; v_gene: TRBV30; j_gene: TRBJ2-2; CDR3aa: AWSVEQGFSGELF
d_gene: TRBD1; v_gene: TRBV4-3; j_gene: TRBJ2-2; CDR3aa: ASSQVWEQGAGELF
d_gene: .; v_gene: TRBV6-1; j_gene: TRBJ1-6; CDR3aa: ASSKQGYNSPLH